The 26 T cell receptor beta chains reported below all come from one sample, sequenced in a study of cytotoxic CD8 clonotypes in ibrutinib-treated CLL. The repertoire was sequenced with immunoSEQ multiplex PCR; TCRdb's copy has only in-frame clones and lacks some. The table shows 20,000 or so clones, with under 80% occurring only once. Source: PBMCs, taken before ibrutinib treatment. The receptors shown here come from a human donor with chronic lymphocytic leukemia.

The chain recombines TRBV28 with TRBJ2-7; the match to TRBD2 covers 9 bases. CDR1 is MDHEN and CDR2 is SYDVKM in the germline V gene. The length of the CDR3 is 13 residues. J lost 5 bases, V lost 5 bases, and 4 bases had no gene match. The CDR3 DNA is TGTGCCAGCAGTGCAGCGGGAGGTGACGAGCAGTACTTC. Its translation is CASSAAGGDEQYF.

The chain uses TRBV28 and TRBJ2-7; no definite D call. CDR3 size: 14 residues. The ends were cut back, 4 bases at V and 4 bases at J, with 14 bases in the middle. Germline CDR1 reads MDHEN; CDR2 reads SYDVKM. The CDR3 protein is CASSSPQGWYEQYF. The CDR3 DNA reads as TGTGCCAGCAGTTCTCCCCAAGGTTGGTACGAGCAGTACTTC.

The chain uses TRBV30 and TRBJ1-1, with D perhaps TRBD1 (5 bases). This CDR3 contains 11 residues. Germline CDR1 reads GTSNPN; CDR2 reads SVGIG (reference sequence). V lost 7 bases and J lost 11, with 17 bases in between. CDR3 amino acids: CASSYQGGAFF. The CDR3 nucleotides read TGTGCCTCTTCGTACCAGGGAGGCGCTTTCTTT.

The chain employs TRBV5-1 and TRBJ1-1; D is possibly TRBD1 (6 bases). The CDR3 is made up of 14 amino acids. Trimming took off 5 bases at V and 1 base at J, with 12 bases between the two ends. Germline V CDR1 and CDR2: SGHRS, YFSETQ. DNA of the CDR3: TGCGCCAGCAGTTTACAGGGCCAGAACACTGAAGCTTTCTTT. Encoded protein: CASSLQGQNTEAFF.

This clone appeared once. V and J are TRBV6-5 and TRBJ2-2, with 8 bases that match TRBD1. The CDR3 sequence is 16 residues long. From germline, CDR1 is MNHEY and CDR2 SVGAGI. V shed 0 bases, J shed 2 bases, and the junction held 2 bases outside the gene matches. The CDR3 is CASSYSTGVNTGELFF. In DNA form, the CDR3 reads TGTGCCAGCAGTTACTCGACAGGGGTTAACACCGGGGAGCTGTTTTTT.

This clone has just a few counts. This chain links TRBV5-1 with TRBJ1-1; D gene uncertain. Germline V CDR1 and CDR2: SGHRS, YFSETQ. This CDR3 spans 17 amino acids. The V end was cut by 4 bases, the J end by 1 base, with 20 bases between. The CDR3 protein is CASSLRSVEGWNTEAFF. The DNA for the CDR3 is TGCGCCAGCAGCCTCCGGTCGGTCGAGGGCTGGAACACTGAAGCTTTCTTT.

In this sample, this clone turned up a few times. The CDR3 sequence is CASRSDRLAGGGGELFF. CDR3 DNA sequence: TGTGCCAGCAGATCGGACCGACTAGCGGGAGGGGGCGGGGAGCTGTTTTTT. The chain joins TRBV5-4 to TRBJ2-2; the match to TRBD2 covers 14 bases. Per germline, CDR1 SGHNT and CDR2 YYREEE (reference sequence). This CDR3 spans 17 amino acids. Trimming at V came to 5 bases and at J to 7 bases, leaving 10 bases not matched to a gene.

This chain connects TRBV5-5 to TRBJ2-7; 9 bases align to TRBD2. The V and J ends lost 0 bases and 0 bases, in that order; junction bases with no gene match: 1. The germline CDR1 and CDR2 sequences are SGHKS and YYEKEE (reference sequence). The CDR3 runs 15 residues. This CDR3 reads CASSLGLAASYEQYF. In DNA, the CDR3 is TGTGCCAGCAGCTTGGGACTAGCGGCCTCCTACGAGCAGTACTTC.

This clone has only a few counts. The chain's CDR3 is CASSFLYQGGEQYF. CDR3 sequence (DNA): TGTGCCAGCAGCTTCCTATACCAAGGGGGCGAGCAGTACTTC. V is TRBV7-6 and J is TRBJ2-7; D perhaps matches TRBD1 (6 bases). The CDR3 runs to 14 residues. Germline V gene sequence: CDR1 SGHVS, CDR2 FNYEAQ. The V end was cut by 3 bases, the J end by 6 bases, with 15 bases between.

This rearrangement joins TRBV10-3 to TRBJ2-7; D is perhaps TRBD1 (6 bases). Trimming stripped 5 bases from V and 5 bases from J, with 16 bases between. CDR3 size: 14 residues. Germline lookup yields CDR1 ENHRY and CDR2 SYGVKD. CDR3 bases: TGTGCCATCAGTCACCGGGACACACTCGACGAGCAGTACTTC. This encodes CAISHRDTLDEQYF.

The table lists this clone with a count of one. This chain uses TRBV27 with TRBJ2-1, with TRBD2 matching over 10 bases. Germline V gene lookup returns CDR1 MNHEY and CDR2 SMNVEV (reference sequence). The CDR3 sequence is 16 residues long. V lost 10 bases to trimming and J lost 3 bases; unmatched junction nucleotides: 12. The CDR3 DNA sequence: TGTGCCACTCATGGGACGGGACTAGCGAGCTACAATGAGCAGTTCTTC. Translation gives CATHGTGLASYNEQFF.

This clone occurred a few times. The chain links TRBV28 to TRBJ2-7; TRBD1 agrees at 9 bases. The V segment lost 5 bases and the J segment 0 bases; nucleotides outside the gene matches: 5. This CDR3 contains 15 residues. CDR1 and CDR2 from the germline V gene are MDHEN and SYDVKM. The DNA of the CDR3 is TGTGCCAGCAGTCCCACAGGGGGCGCCTCCTACGAGCAGTACTTC. As protein: CASSPTGGASYEQYF.

The chain has TRBV5-1 and TRBJ1-5, with TRBD1 identical over 9 bases. Germline lookup yields CDR1 SGHRS and CDR2 YFSETQ. V trimming: 3 bases; J trimming: 6 bases; junction bases outside the gene matches: 7. The CDR3 has 15 residues. The CDR3 bases are TGCGCCAGCAGCTGGACGGGACAGGGAACTCAGCCCCAGCATTTT. Translating it yields CASSWTGQGTQPQHF. Supplemented by reference TRBV5-1 and TRBJ1-5, the full variable domain reads KAGVTQTPRYLIKTRGQQVTLSCSPISGHRSVSWYQQTPGQGLQFLFEYFSETQRNKGNFPGRFSGRQFSNSRSEMNVSTLELGDSALYLCASSWTGQGTQPQHFGDGTRLSIL.

This rearrangement joins TRBV4-1 to TRBJ2-5; 11 bases agree with TRBD2. V trimming: 4 bases; J trimming: 3 bases; junction bases outside the gene matches: 4. From germline, CDR1 is MGHRA and CDR2 YSYEKL. The CDR3 sequence is 15 residues long. The CDR3 here is CASSLGGLAEETQYF. CDR3 bases: TGCGCCAGCAGCCTGGGGGGACTAGCGGAAGAGACCCAGTACTTC.

The chain is built from TRBV9 and TRBJ2-2; D may be TRBD1 or TRBD2 (6 bases each). This CDR3 spans 14 amino acids. From germline, CDR1 is SGDLS and CDR2 YYNGEE. Trimming removed 0 bases at V and 7 bases at J, with 10 bases between. CDR3: CASSVGGADGELFF. In nucleotides, the CDR3 is TGTGCCAGCAGCGTAGGGGGGGCTGACGGGGAGCTGTTTTTT.

The rearrangement links TRBV6-5 to TRBJ2-1, with D possibly matching TRBD2 (6 bases). Looked up from germline, CDR1 is MNHEY and CDR2 is SVGAGI. With 3 bases removed from V and 5 bases from J, the gap between germline ends came to 11 bases. This CDR3 contains 14 residues. CDR3 coding DNA: TGTGCCAGCAGTTATTCGGGACTCAACAATGAGCAGTTCTTC. Translated: CASSYSGLNNEQFF.

The chain couples TRBV29-1 to TRBJ2-7; 7 bases fit TRBD2. Germline CDR1 is SQVTM and CDR2 is ANQGSEA. V lost 6 bases to trimming and J lost 4 bases; unmatched junction nucleotides: 3. This CDR3 spans 11 amino acids. The CDR3 loop reads CSVRLAYEQYF. The CDR3 DNA is TGCAGCGTACGACTAGCTTACGAGCAGTACTTC.

In DNA form, the CDR3 reads TGTGCCAGCAGCTTAGGCGCAGGGGGAAATACGCAGTATTTT. This gives the protein CASSLGAGGNTQYF. This chain connects TRBV7-9 to TRBJ2-3; 7 nucleotides line up with TRBD1. The CDR3 is 14 amino acids. V gave up 1 base and J gave up 7 bases; unmatched junction bases: 5. Germline CDR1 and CDR2: SEHNR and FQNEAQ (reference sequence).

The V call is TRBV27, the J call TRBJ2-3; 14 bases align to TRBD2. Germline V lookup: CDR1 MNHEY, CDR2 SMNVEV (reference sequence). V shed 4 bases and J 5 bases; nucleotides not matched to a gene: 5. The CDR3 length is 16 residues. In DNA, the CDR3 is TGTGCCAGCAGTTCGGGACTAGCGGGAGTTAAAGATACGCAGTATTTT. It specifies CASSSGLAGVKDTQYF.

The chain employs TRBV4-2 and TRBJ2-7; D possibly corresponds to TRBD1 (6 bases). This CDR3 comprises 17 residues. CDR1 is LGHNA, CDR2 YNFKEQ, per germline. The ends were cut back, 0 bases at V and 4 bases at J, with 19 bases in the middle. The CDR3 region has the DNA TGTGCCAGCAGCCAAGATACGTTTAGGGACATCTATTACGAGCAGTACTTC. It specifies CASSQDTFRDIYYEQYF.

The chain couples TRBV9 to TRBJ2-2; D remains ambiguous. Germline CDR1 is SGDLS and CDR2 is YYNGEE. V lost 4 bases and J 7 bases, leaving 11 bases between the germline ends. The CDR3 is 13 residues long. Here the CDR3 DNA reads TGTGCCAGCAGCACTGGGCCCCTCGGGGAGCTGTTTTTT. It yields the protein CASSTGPLGELFF.

V is TRBV10-3 and J is TRBJ2-2; 8 bases map to TRBD1. Losses at the gene ends were 4 bases for V and 7 bases for J; bases not matched to a gene: 11. The CDR3 length is 16 residues. Germline CDR1 ENHRY, CDR2 SYGVKD. The CDR3 spells CAISGSGGASRGELFF. The CDR3 DNA sequence: TGTGCCATCAGTGGATCAGGGGGCGCGTCCCGCGGGGAGCTGTTTTTT.

This clone appeared once. The V and J genes are TRBV10-3 and TRBJ2-1, with D hard to call. The CDR3 has 13 residues. The germline V and J ends were trimmed by 5 bases and 4 bases, with 9 bases remaining between them. CDR1 is ENHRY and CDR2 is SYGVKD in the germline V gene. The CDR3 loop reads CAISPYHYNEQFF. CDR3 coding DNA: TGTGCCATCAGTCCGTATCATTACAATGAGCAGTTCTTC.

This clone has only one observation. The rearrangement uses TRBV5-4 and TRBJ1-2; maybe TRBD1 (5 bases). Germline V gene lookup returns CDR1 SGHNT and CDR2 YYREEE (reference sequence). V lost 2 bases and J lost 8, with 22 bases in between. This CDR3 comprises 16 residues. CDR3 nucleotide sequence: TGTGCCAGCAGCTTAGACTTGGGTCAGGGACTAGGGGGCTACACCTTC. Residues: CASSLDLGQGLGGYTF.

The J gene is TRBJ2-1, the V gene TRBV6-6; 8 bases agree with TRBD2. The CDR3 spans 13 residues. The germline CDR1 and CDR2 sequences are MNHNY and SVGAGI (reference sequence). V was pared by 7 bases and J by 7 bases, with 6 bases of the junction left unmatched. The CDR3 sequence: CASKAGGGNEQFF. In DNA form, the CDR3 reads TGTGCCAGCAAGGCGGGAGGTGGGAATGAGCAGTTCTTC.

V usage is TRBV5-4 and J usage is TRBJ2-4; a possible D gene is TRBD2 (6 bases). V lost 0 bases, J lost 0 bases, and 13 bases lay in between. Germline V gene lookup returns CDR1 SGHNT and CDR2 YYREEE (reference sequence). The CDR3 totals 17 residues. The CDR3 DNA reads as TGTGCCAGCAGCTTGGGGGGTAGCGGAGTAGCCAAAAACATTCAGTACTTC. Amino acids: CASSLGGSGVAKNIQYF.